This T cell receptor beta chain was recovered during a study of T cell clonotyping in hematopoietic cell transplantation. Study information: Recipients' pretransplant samples followed cytoreduction. General study findings and limits: At the given depth, recipient repertoires were over 95% de novo clonotypes. Higher Inverse Simpson Index values in graft donor and pretransplant recipient predicted broader posttransplant TCR diversity. After transplant, recipient diversity fell while pathologically expanded clonotypes grew through day 180.

Notes on this clone: No antigen is known for it.

From germline, CDR1 is SGHAT and CDR2 FQNNGV. Trimming cost V 3 bases and J 4 bases, with 6 bases left between them. CDR3 length: 12 amino acids. Time point described: recipient sample about 28 days before transplant, after cytoreduction. Data came from immunoSEQ multiplex PCR; TCRdb stores just in-frame clones and leaves some out. The sample includes roughly 6,400 clones, 95% to 97% of them seen just once. This chain connects TRBV11-2 to TRBJ1-1; D is ambiguous. The TCR comes from a man between 65 and 80 years old with acute myeloid leukemia. Some clones in this sample may be carry-over from other donors' samples. The source was peripheral blood mononuclear cells, collected before stem cell transplant. Here the CDR3 DNA reads TGTGCCAGCAGCTTTTGGGGCACTGAAGCTTTCTTT. The encoded protein is CASSFWGTEAFF.